These 29 T cell receptor beta chains came from one sample sequenced in a study of OX40 agonist ivuxolimab in advanced cancers. TCRdb keeps only in-frame clones here, not all; method: immunoSEQ multiplex PCR. Here the sample spans almost 70,000 clones, around 80% being singletons. This sample comprised CD4+ or CD8+ T cells sorted from blood, obtained in a trial of the OX40 agonist ivuxolimab. The receptors were gathered from an adult with an advanced solid tumor such as melanoma, head and neck, liver or kidney cancer.

This clone has only one observation. The J gene is TRBJ2-7, the V gene TRBV10-3; no clear D. The CDR3 sequence is 12 residues long. Germline lookup yields CDR1 ENHRY and CDR2 SYGVKD. V was clipped by 8 bases and J by 2 bases, with 10 bases between them. This chain's CDR3 is CAIGTSPYEQYF. For the CDR3, the DNA is TGTGCCATCGGAACTTCCCCCTACGAGCAGTACTTC.

In its sample, this clone was seen once. J is TRBJ2-2 and V is TRBV6-6, with D perhaps TRBD2 (5 bases). The CDR3 runs to 16 residues. Between the trimmed V and J ends, which lost 6 bases and 4 bases, there was a span of 18 bases. Germline CDR1 MNHNY, CDR2 SVGAGI (reference sequence). The CDR3 DNA reads TGTGCCAGCAGAGACGGGAACAGAAGATTCACCGGGGAGCTGTTTTTT. This sequence encodes CASRDGNRRFTGELFF.

V usage is TRBV7-9 and J usage is TRBJ2-7; TRBD2 agrees at 8 bases. This CDR3 region has 15 residues. The V and J ends lost 5 bases and 0 bases, in that order; junction bases with no gene match: 6. Germline values: CDR1 SEHNR, CDR2 FQNEAQ (reference sequence). The CDR3 DNA reads as TGTGCCAGCAGCCCGGGCGGGGGGAGCTCCTACGAGCAGTACTTC. Translating gives CASSPGGGSSYEQYF.

This rearrangement joins TRBV19 to TRBJ1-1, with D unresolved. The CDR3 consists of 12 residues. The germline V and J ends were trimmed by 6 bases and 5 bases, with 10 bases remaining between them. Germline V CDR1 and CDR2: LNHDA, SQIVND (reference sequence). The CDR3 DNA reads TGTGCCAGTAGAATTGGTGGGACTGAAGCTTTCTTT. This encodes CASRIGGTEAFF.

CDR3 in amino acids: CASSLQGLGGTGELFF. The DNA for the CDR3 is TGCGCCAGCAGCCTGCAGGGGCTCGGTGGTACCGGGGAGCTGTTTTTT. The V call is TRBV5-1, the J call TRBJ2-2; perhaps TRBD1 as D (6 bases). Germline CDR1 SGHRS, CDR2 YFSETQ. The CDR3 sequence is 16 residues long. The ends were cut back, 4 bases at V and 5 bases at J, with 18 bases in the middle.

This chain uses TRBV9 with TRBJ1-1; D is undetermined. The CDR3 is 14 amino acids. From germline, CDR1 is SGDLS and CDR2 YYNGEE. V was shortened by 0 bases and J by 5 bases, with 11 bases between the two germline ends. CDR3 loop: CASSVASSRTEAFF. The CDR3 region has the DNA TGTGCCAGCAGCGTAGCCAGCAGCAGGACTGAAGCTTTCTTT. The full variable domain, with the rest looked up from reference TRBV9 and TRBJ1-1, is DSGVTQTPKHLITATGQRVTLRCSPRSGDLSVYWYQQSLDQGLQFLIQYYNGEERAKGNILERFSAQQFPDLHSELNLSSLELGDSALYFCASSVASSRTEAFFGQGTRLTVV.

V usage is TRBV27 and J usage is TRBJ1-5, with TRBD1 identical over 8 bases. Germline V gene sequence: CDR1 MNHEY, CDR2 SMNVEV (reference sequence). V was clipped by 5 bases and J by 6 bases; unmatched bases: 6. The CDR3 length is 14 residues. The CDR3, as DNA: TGTGCCAGCAGTCCAGGACAGGGCCCTCAGCCCCAGCATTTT. It is translated as CASSPGQGPQPQHF.

This chain connects TRBV27 to TRBJ2-3, with 10 nucleotides matching TRBD2. The CDR3 is 14 amino acids. Unmatched junction bases numbered 8, after V lost 9 bases and J lost 5 bases. CDR1 and CDR2 (germline): MNHEY, SMNVEV (reference sequence). The CDR3 protein is CASISGRSGDTQYF. The DNA of the CDR3 is TGTGCCAGTATTAGCGGGAGGTCGGGAGATACGCAGTATTTT.

V is TRBV28 and J is TRBJ1-2; D call uncertain. This CDR3 has 13 residues. Germline CDR1 is MDHEN and CDR2 is SYDVKM. V was trimmed by 7 bases and J by 7 bases, leaving 16 bases between them. The CDR3 coding sequence is TGTGCCAGCACTTTCTCCCATCCGGGTGGCTACACCTTC. This gives the protein CASTFSHPGGYTF.

The chain links TRBV25-1 to TRBJ1-3; D is undetermined. Germline V gene data show CDR1 as MGHDK and CDR2 as SYGVNS. The CDR3 loop spans 14 amino acids. V gave up 3 bases and J gave up 6 bases, with 12 bases separating them. The CDR3 region is CASSDPLAANTIYF. The CDR3 bases are TGTGCCAGCAGTGATCCCCTAGCTGCAAACACCATATATTTT.

The V call is TRBV27, the J call TRBJ2-7, with no clear D. CDR1 and CDR2 from the germline V gene are MNHEY and SMNVEV (reference sequence). The CDR3 is made up of 15 amino acids. V lost 2 bases, J lost 1 base, and 12 bases lay in between. The CDR3 loop is CASSLRLDASYEQYF. The CDR3 DNA reads TGTGCCAGCAGTTTAAGGTTGGACGCATCCTACGAGCAGTACTTC.

The chain links TRBV11-3 to TRBJ1-2; D unresolved. This CDR3 contains 11 residues. V was pared by 7 bases and J by 5 bases, with 8 bases between. Germline CDR1 and CDR2: SGHNT and YENEEA. This chain's CDR3 is CASNEGYGYTF. CDR3 sequence (DNA): TGTGCCAGCAATGAGGGATATGGCTACACCTTC. The full variable domain, in which reference TRBV11-3 and TRBJ1-2 provide the parts outside the CDR3, is EAGVVQSPRYKIIEKKQPVAFWCNPISGHNTLYWYLQNLGQGPELLIRYENEEAVDDSQLPKDRFSAERLKGVDSTLKIQPAELGDSAVYLCASNEGYGYTFGSGTRLTVV.

This sequence joins TRBV5-1 and TRBJ1-1; 8 nucleotides align to TRBD1. The junction had 8 bases not matched to a gene; V was cut back by 0 bases and J by 4 bases. The germline V gene encodes CDR1 SGHRS and CDR2 YFSETQ. This CDR3 has 16 residues. The CDR3 DNA reads as TGCGCCAGCAGCTTGGAGTTTCGGGACAGGCGCACTGAAGCTTTCTTT. Its translation is CASSLEFRDRRTEAFF.

The chain joins TRBV6-4 to TRBJ2-1, with 12 bases that match TRBD2. The CDR3 loop spans 14 amino acids. V trimming: 4 bases; J trimming: 13 bases; junction bases outside the gene matches: 8. Per the germline V gene, CDR1 is MRHNA and CDR2 is SNTAGT. CDR3 coding DNA: TGTGCCAGCAGTGCGACTAGCGGGGGACACTACCAGTTCTTC. Translated: CASSATSGGHYQFF.

This clone was detected a few times. This chain connects TRBV28 to TRBJ2-7; D not resolved. V lost 6 bases, J lost 3 bases, and 18 bases lay in between. The CDR3 totals 15 residues. Germline CDR1 reads MDHEN; CDR2 reads SYDVKM. DNA of the CDR3: TGTGCCAGCAGCTCCCTTAGGGCGGCAGTCTACGAGCAGTACTTC. Protein product: CASSSLRAAVYEQYF. Combining the CDR3 with reference TRBV28 and TRBJ2-7 gives the whole variable domain DVKVTQSSRYLVKRTGEKVFLECVQDMDHENMFWYRQDPGLGLRLIYFSYDVKMKEKGDIPEGYSVSREKKERFSLILESASTNQTSMYLCASSSLRAAVYEQYFGPGTRLTVT.

CDR3 sequence reads: CASSQITLAGGAYEQYF. CDR3 sequence (DNA): TGCGCCAGCAGCCAGATCACTTTAGCGGGAGGGGCCTACGAGCAGTACTTC. This rearrangement joins TRBV4-1 to TRBJ2-7; 11 bases fit TRBD2. The V and J ends lost 3 bases and 2 bases, in that order; junction bases with no gene match: 9. This CDR3 contains 17 residues. Per the germline V gene, CDR1 is MGHRA and CDR2 is YSYEKL.

V usage is TRBV5-8 and J usage is TRBJ2-1, with 11 nucleotides matching TRBD2. The ends lost 4 bases at V and 7 bases at J; junction bases unmatched: 13. The CDR3 is 17 residues long. Germline CDR1 SGHTS, CDR2 YDEGEE. The CDR3 spells CASSPSWASGGRNEQFF. CDR3 DNA: TGTGCCAGCAGCCCGTCTTGGGCTAGCGGGGGGAGAAATGAGCAGTTCTTC.

The chain combines TRBV5-1 with TRBJ1-2; 7 bases fit TRBD1. The ends lost 0 bases at V and 4 bases at J; junction bases unmatched: 15. This CDR3 has 18 residues. In germline, CDR1 is SGHRS, CDR2 YFSETQ. The CDR3 reads CASSLGIGTVLRGYGYTF. For the CDR3, the DNA is TGCGCCAGCAGCTTGGGGATTGGGACAGTTCTGCGGGGCTATGGCTACACCTTC. The full variable domain, in which reference TRBV5-1 and TRBJ1-2 provide the parts outside the CDR3, is KAGVTQTPRYLIKTRGQQVTLSCSPISGHRSVSWYQQTPGQGLQFLFEYFSETQRNKGNFPGRFSGRQFSNSRSEMNVSTLELGDSALYLCASSLGIGTVLRGYGYTFGSGTRLTVV.

This clone was seen a handful of times. In nucleotides, the CDR3 is TGTGCCAGTACAGGGGGGCTAATGAACACTGAAGCTTTCTTT. Translated: CASTGGLMNTEAFF. V gene TRBV2 combines with J gene TRBJ1-1; 8 positions match TRBD1. The CDR3 consists of 14 residues. Looked up from germline, CDR1 is SNHLY and CDR2 is FYNNEI. The trim removed 9 bases at V and 0 bases at J, leaving 6 bases unmatched.

CDR3 region: CAWRPGGINIQYF. DNA for the CDR3: TGTGCCTGGAGACCGGGGGGAATTAACATTCAGTACTTC. The rearrangement links TRBV30 to TRBJ2-4; TRBD2 matches at 7 bases. The CDR3 totals 13 residues. J lost 7 bases, V lost 3 bases, and 6 bases had no gene match. The germline V gene has CDR1 GTSNPN and CDR2 SVGIG (reference sequence).

The chain combines TRBV5-6 with TRBJ1-3; D is unclear. V was cut by 4 bases and J by 4 bases, with 15 bases left in between. The CDR3 has 15 residues. Germline lookup yields CDR1 SGHDT and CDR2 YYEEEE. In nucleotides, the CDR3 is TGTGCCAGCAGCCCTCGCGGGGAGAAGGGAAACACCATATATTTT. Amino acids: CASSPRGEKGNTIYF.

The sample holds one count of this clone. The gene calls are TRBV30 and TRBJ2-5; D ambiguous. Germline CDR1 and CDR2: GTSNPN and SVGIG (reference sequence). Deletions cut 2 bases from V and 7 bases from J, with 11 bases between. The CDR3 has 12 amino acids. The CDR3 DNA reads TGTGCCTGGAGTTCAGAATCCGGGACCCAGTACTTC. Residues: CAWSSESGTQYF.

This clone occurred a few times. The chain combines TRBV5-1 with TRBJ2-7; 9 bases are a match to TRBD1. Germline trimming cut 3 bases from V and 4 bases from J; bases unmatched to any gene: 2. CDR1 and CDR2 (germline): SGHRS, YFSETQ. This CDR3 is built from 13 residues. Here the CDR3 reads CASSSGQGYEQYF. For the CDR3, the DNA is TGCGCCAGCAGCTCCGGACAGGGGTACGAGCAGTACTTC. Full variable domain (missing parts from reference TRBV5-1 and TRBJ2-7): KAGVTQTPRYLIKTRGQQVTLSCSPISGHRSVSWYQQTPGQGLQFLFEYFSETQRNKGNFPGRFSGRQFSNSRSEMNVSTLELGDSALYLCASSSGQGYEQYFGPGTRLTVT.

This chain uses TRBV19 with TRBJ2-7; D remains ambiguous. CDR1 is LNHDA, CDR2 SQIVND, per germline (reference sequence). Trimming removed 3 bases from V and 2 bases from J, with 11 bases in between. The CDR3 is 14 residues long. CDR3 nucleotides: TGTGCCAGTAGTATGCGGCGGAGAACCTACGAGCAGTACTTC. Residues: CASSMRRRTYEQYF.

The chain carries TRBV4-1 and TRBJ2-5; unclear D gene. The CDR3 contains 16 residues. The V end lost 1 base, the J end lost 2 bases, and 14 bases lay between the germline ends. CDR1 is MGHRA, CDR2 YSYEKL, per germline. The DNA for the CDR3 is TGCGCCAGCAGCCAAGGTGCGAGTGCCTTTCAAGAGACCCAGTACTTC. This gives the protein CASSQGASAFQETQYF.

The chain combines TRBV7-8 with TRBJ1-5; D unclear. CDR3 length equals 13 residues. Trimming removed 5 bases at V and 6 bases at J, with 11 bases between. Germline CDR1 reads SGHVS; CDR2 reads FQNEAQ. CDR3 residues: CASSAAGPQPQHF. Written as DNA, the CDR3 is TGTGCCAGCAGCGCCGCGGGCCCTCAGCCCCAGCATTTT.

The rearrangement links TRBV7-8 to TRBJ2-7; D is undetermined. CDR1 and CDR2 from the germline V gene are SGHVS and FQNEAQ. The CDR3 is 15 residues long. Trimming removed 5 bases from V and 1 base from J, with 15 bases in between. The DNA for the CDR3 is TGTGCCAGCAGCCAGCCAGGTGGTAGTTCCTACGAGCAGTACTTC. Encoded protein: CASSQPGGSSYEQYF. Full variable domain (missing parts from reference TRBV7-8 and TRBJ2-7): GAGVSQSPRYKVAKRGQDVALRCDPISGHVSLFWYQQALGQGPEFLTYFQNEAQLDKSGLPSDRFFAERPEGSVSTLKIQRTQQEDSAVYLCASSQPGGSSYEQYFGPGTRLTVT.

The chain has TRBV7-2 and TRBJ2-2, with a weak D call TRBD2 (5 bases). Germline V gene sequence: CDR1 SGHTA, CDR2 FQGNSA. The V gene lost 0 bases and the J gene lost 6 bases, with 23 bases spanning the gap. This CDR3 region has 19 residues. CDR3 nucleotide sequence: TGTGCCAGCAGCTTAGCGCGTGGAGGAAGGGCTATTGGGGCCGGGGAGCTGTTTTTT. Encoded protein: CASSLARGGRAIGAGELFF.

The gene calls are TRBV30 and TRBJ2-1; D is ambiguous. Germline V gene lookup returns CDR1 GTSNPN and CDR2 SVGIG (reference sequence). The CDR3 extends over 14 amino acids. V was clipped by 0 bases and J by 6 bases, with 12 bases between them. DNA for the CDR3: TGTGCCTGGAGTGTCGGGCAGAGAGGCAATGAGCAGTTCTTC. Protein product: CAWSVGQRGNEQFF. Based on the CDR3 plus reference TRBV30 and TRBJ2-1, the full variable domain is SQTIHQWPATLVQPVGSPLSLECTVEGTSNPNLYWYRQAAGRGLQLLFYSVGIGQISSEVPQNLSASRPQDRQFILSSKKLLLSDSGFYLCAWSVGQRGNEQFFGPGTRLTVL.